This T cell receptor (beta chain) stems from a study of control samples from healthy donors and cancer patients. Trimming cost V 0 bases and J 0 bases, with 9 bases left between them. The germline gives CDR1 MGHRA, CDR2 YSYEKL. The CDR3 is 17 amino acids. Generated by immunoSEQ multiplex PCR, the TCRdb table keeps only in-frame clones and is missing some. The sample lists 130,000 to 150,000 clones, 91% occurring once. J is TRBJ2-6 and V is TRBV4-1; D is uncertain. Sequencing was done on a sample of blood. The TCR originated in a man aged 30 to 45 in good health. The CDR3 protein is CASSQDRRPSGANVLTF. The CDR3 DNA sequence: TGCGCCAGCAGCCAAGATCGCCGGCCCTCTGGGGCCAACGTCCTGACTTTC.